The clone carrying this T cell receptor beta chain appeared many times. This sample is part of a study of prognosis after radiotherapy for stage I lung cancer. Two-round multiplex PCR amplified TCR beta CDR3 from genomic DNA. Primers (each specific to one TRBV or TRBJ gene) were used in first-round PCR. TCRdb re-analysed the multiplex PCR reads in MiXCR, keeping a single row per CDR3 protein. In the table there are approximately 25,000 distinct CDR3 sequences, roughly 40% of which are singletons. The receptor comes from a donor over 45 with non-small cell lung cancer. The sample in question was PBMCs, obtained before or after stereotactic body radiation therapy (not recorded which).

CDR3 nucleotides: TGCGCCAGCAGCTTCGTGGGAAGCTACGAGCAGTACTTC. Translating it yields CASSFVGSYEQYF. The V call is TRBV5-1, the J call TRBJ2-7; D gene ambiguous. The CDR3 length is 13 residues. The ends were cut back, 2 bases at V and 3 bases at J, with 9 bases in the middle. In germline, CDR1 is SGHRS, CDR2 YFSETQ. Full variable domain (outside the CDR3, taken from reference TRBV5-1 and TRBJ2-7): KAGVTQTPRYLIKTRGQQVTLSCSPISGHRSVSWYQQTPGQGLQFLFEYFSETQRNKGNFPGRFSGRQFSNSRSEMNVSTLELGDSALYLCASSFVGSYEQYFGPGTRLTVT.